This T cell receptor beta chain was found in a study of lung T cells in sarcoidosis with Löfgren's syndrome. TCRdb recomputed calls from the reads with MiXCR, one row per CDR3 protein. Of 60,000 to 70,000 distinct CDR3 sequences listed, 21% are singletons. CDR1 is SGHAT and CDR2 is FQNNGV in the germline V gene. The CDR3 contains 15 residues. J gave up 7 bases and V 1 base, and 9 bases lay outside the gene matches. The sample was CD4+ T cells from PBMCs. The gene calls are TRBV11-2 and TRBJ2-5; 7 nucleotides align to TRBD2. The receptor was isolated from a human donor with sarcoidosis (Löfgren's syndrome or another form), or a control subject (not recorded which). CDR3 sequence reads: CASSLGGEGSGTQYF. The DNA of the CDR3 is TGTGCCAGCAGCTTAGGTGGGGAGGGTTCAGGGACCCAGTACTTC.